The 26 T cell receptor beta chains below all came from one sample that was sequenced in a study of shared clonotypes between healthy human individuals. Assay: immunoSEQ multiplex PCR; the TCRdb copy retains only in-frame clones and omits some. The table shows some 2,000,000 clones, with approximately 95% occurring only once. CD45RO negativity and positive selection for CCR7 defined naive CD8 cells, a population that excluded terminally differentiated effector memory CD45RA+ cells. Sequencing used naive CD8+ T cells sorted from blood. All receptors come from a man aged 18 to 29 in good health.

This chain links TRBV25-1 with TRBJ1-1; 7 bases map to TRBD1. With V trimmed by 8 bases and J by 1 base, 1 base remained unmatched. Germline CDR1 is MGHDK and CDR2 is SYGVNS. The CDR3 runs 12 residues. CDR3 DNA sequence: TGTGCCAGCCGGACAGGGAACACTGAAGCTTTCTTT. Translation gives CASRTGNTEAFF.

This rearrangement joins TRBV9 to TRBJ2-3, with D perhaps matching TRBD2 (5 bases). The CDR3 sequence is 17 residues long. Trimming cost V 0 bases and J 2 bases, with 16 bases left between them. Germline CDR1 and CDR2: SGDLS and YYNGEE. CDR3 nucleotide sequence: TGTGCCAGCAGCGTAGCGGGAACAGCCAGTCTCACAGATACGCAGTATTTT. It yields the protein CASSVAGTASLTDTQYF.

V is TRBV21-1 and J is TRBJ1-6. TRBV21-1 is a pseudogene locus. The CDR3 length is 15 residues. The DNA of the CDR3 is TGTGCCAGCAGCAAAGACGGATGGTGCAATTCACCCCTCCACTTT. This translates into CASSKDGWCNSPLHF.

The chain employs TRBV5-6 and TRBJ2-7, with D possibly matching TRBD2 (5 bases). The CDR3 extends over 14 amino acids. With 1 base removed from V and 5 bases from J, the gap between germline ends came to 13 bases. The germline gives CDR1 SGHDT, CDR2 YYEEEE. DNA of the CDR3: TGTGCCAGCAGCTTGTTTGAGGGAGTCCACGAGCAGTACTTC. Translated, it gives CASSLFEGVHEQYF.

The chain has TRBV29-1 and TRBJ1-2; TRBD1 matches at 10 bases. CDR1 is SQVTM and CDR2 is ANQGSEA in the germline V gene. The ends lost 0 bases at V and 4 bases at J; junction bases unmatched: 14. The CDR3 is 18 amino acids. For the CDR3, the DNA is TGCAGCGTTGAAGATCCCACCGGGACAGGGGTTTCCGGCTATGGCTACACCTTC. It translates to CSVEDPTGTGVSGYGYTF. The full variable domain, with the rest looked up from reference TRBV29-1 and TRBJ1-2, is SAVISQKPSRDICQRGTSLTIQCQVDSQVTMMFWYRQQPGQSLTLIATANQGSEATYESGFVIDKFPISRPNLTFSTLTVSNMSPEDSSIYLCSVEDPTGTGVSGYGYTFGSGTRLTVV.

Remarks on this clone: The identical CDR3 is also encoded by other nucleotide sequences in the sample. The rearrangement links TRBV27 to TRBJ2-3; 7 bases are shared with TRBD2. This CDR3 contains 14 residues. The germline V gene encodes CDR1 MNHEY and CDR2 SMNVEV (reference sequence). Unmatched junction bases numbered 3, after V lost 6 bases and J lost 0 bases. CDR3 in amino acids: CASSPGGSTDTQYF. DNA of the CDR3: TGTGCCAGCAGCCCGGGGGGTAGCACAGATACGCAGTATTTT.

The chain uses TRBV5-4 and TRBJ2-7; no clear D. Germline CDR1 reads SGHNT; CDR2 reads YYREEE (reference sequence). This CDR3 comprises 14 residues. V was clipped by 0 bases and J by 4 bases, with 11 bases between them. The DNA of the CDR3 is TGTGCCAGCAGCTTGGGCTACGATGGTTACGAGCAGTACTTC. This encodes CASSLGYDGYEQYF.

The rearrangement joins TRBV5-4 to TRBJ2-3; TRBD1 aligns across 8 bases. V dropped 4 bases and J dropped 2; count of bases not matched to a gene: 6. The CDR3 consists of 15 residues. Per the germline V gene, CDR1 is SGHNT and CDR2 is YYREEE (reference sequence). The DNA for the CDR3 is TGTGCCAGCAGCCCACGGGACAGGCACACAGATACGCAGTATTTT. Its protein product is CASSPRDRHTDTQYF.

The table lists this clone with a few counts. The chain combines TRBV7-6 with TRBJ1-1; 7 bases map to TRBD1. From germline, CDR1 is SGHVS and CDR2 FNYEAQ. J gave up 5 bases and V 1 base, and 4 bases lay outside the gene matches. This CDR3 contains 14 residues. The CDR3 sequence is CASSLVGGQTEAFF. The CDR3 DNA sequence: TGTGCCAGCAGCTTAGTAGGGGGCCAAACTGAAGCTTTCTTT.

Of note for this clone: The sample contains more than one DNA sequence encoding this CDR3. The chain uses TRBV29-1 and TRBJ2-2; no reliable D call. This CDR3 spans 11 amino acids. Germline CDR1 is SQVTM and CDR2 is ANQGSEA. Between the trimmed V and J ends, which lost 7 bases and 1 base, there was a span of 4 bases. The CDR3 region is CSGLNTGELFF. In DNA form, the CDR3 reads TGCAGCGGATTGAACACCGGGGAGCTGTTTTTT.

This chain connects TRBV28 to TRBJ1-6, with D tentatively TRBD1 (6 bases). The CDR3 runs to 15 residues. The germline CDR1 and CDR2 sequences are MDHEN and SYDVKM. Trimming removed 6 bases at V and 8 bases at J, with 17 bases between. DNA of the CDR3: TGTGCCAGCAGACAAGGGGGTGGGTGGGATTCACCCCTCCACTTT. It yields the protein CASRQGGGWDSPLHF. Supplemented by reference TRBV28 and TRBJ1-6, the full variable domain reads DVKVTQSSRYLVKRTGEKVFLECVQDMDHENMFWYRQDPGLGLRLIYFSYDVKMKEKGDIPEGYSVSREKKERFSLILESASTNQTSMYLCASRQGGGWDSPLHFGNGTRLTVT.

The J gene is TRBJ2-3, the V gene TRBV28; TRBD1 matches at 9 bases. Trimming removed 3 bases from V and 2 bases from J; junction bases left unmatched: 6. Germline V gene sequence: CDR1 MDHEN, CDR2 SYDVKM. This CDR3 has 16 residues. CDR3 region: CASSLVGTGSTDTQYF. The CDR3 DNA sequence: TGTGCCAGCAGTTTGGTCGGGACAGGGTCCACAGATACGCAGTATTTT.

This chain joins TRBV13 and TRBJ2-7; 8 nucleotides match TRBD2. With V trimmed by 5 bases and J by 4 bases, 10 bases remained unmatched. This CDR3 comprises 15 residues. Looked up from germline, CDR1 is PRHDT and CDR2 is FYEKMQ (reference sequence). The CDR3 sequence is CASSVPGAGEYEQYF. DNA for the CDR3: TGTGCCAGCAGCGTCCCGGGAGCGGGAGAGTACGAGCAGTACTTC.

A remark on this clone: Other DNA sequences within the sample encode an identical CDR3. The chain has TRBV11-2 and TRBJ2-2; D unclear. V lost 1 base and J lost 4, with 4 bases in between. CDR1 is SGHAT and CDR2 is FQNNGV in the germline V gene. The CDR3 has 13 amino acids. CDR3: CASSLAGTGELFF. The CDR3 DNA sequence: TGTGCCAGCAGCTTAGCGGGCACCGGGGAGCTGTTTTTT.

The chain uses TRBV25-1 and TRBJ2-7; D is possibly TRBD1 (5 bases). Germline lookup yields CDR1 MGHDK and CDR2 SYGVNS. The CDR3 totals 13 residues. Trimming took off 9 bases at V and 1 base at J, with 13 bases between the two ends. The CDR3 sequence: CASADSFSYEQYF. CDR3 DNA: TGTGCCAGTGCTGACAGCTTTTCCTACGAGCAGTACTTC.

The chain links TRBV5-6 to TRBJ2-1, with D perhaps matching TRBD2 (6 bases). Germline CDR1 reads SGHDT; CDR2 reads YYEEEE. Trimming took 2 bases from V and 2 from J, leaving 11 bases between them. The CDR3 totals 15 residues. In DNA form, the CDR3 reads TGTGCCAGCAGCTTCCGGGAGAACCCCTACAATGAGCAGTTCTTC. It codes for CASSFRENPYNEQFF.

The rearrangement uses TRBV27 and TRBJ2-3; D is unresolved. The CDR3 length is 13 residues. Trimming pared 0 bases from V and 8 bases from J, leaving 9 bases between. Germline loops: CDR1 MNHEY, CDR2 SMNVEV (reference sequence). For the CDR3, the DNA is TGTGCCAGCAGTTTATCGATACCCGGTACGCAGTATTTT. This encodes CASSLSIPGTQYF.

The chain joins TRBV7-3 to TRBJ2-7; a weak D match, TRBD2 (6 bases). The CDR3 runs to 13 residues. In germline, CDR1 is SGHTA, CDR2 FQGTGA. V was pared by 2 bases and J by 1 base, with 6 bases between. The CDR3 region is CASSLRESYEQYF. DNA for the CDR3: TGTGCCAGCAGCTTACGGGAGTCCTACGAGCAGTACTTC. Full variable domain (remainder filled in from reference TRBV7-3 and TRBJ2-7): GAGVSQTPSNKVTEKGKYVELRCDPISGHTALYWYRQSLGQGPEFLIYFQGTGAADDSGLPNDRFFAVRPEGSVSTLKIQRTERGDSAVYLCASSLRESYEQYFGPGTRLTVT.

This sequence joins TRBV2 and TRBJ1-4, with D hard to call. Trimming removed 0 bases from V and 2 bases from J, with 16 bases in between. CDR3 size: 18 residues. CDR1 and CDR2 from the germline V gene are SNHLY and FYNNEI. CDR3 nucleotide sequence: TGTGCCAGCAGTGAAGCTCCTGGACTTCGGGTGACTAATGAAAAACTGTTTTTT. It codes for CASSEAPGLRVTNEKLFF.

This chain connects TRBV29-1 to TRBJ2-2, with D perhaps matching TRBD2 (7 bases). From germline, CDR1 is SQVTM and CDR2 ANQGSEA. This CDR3 spans 15 amino acids. Trimming took off 2 bases at V and 1 base at J, with 11 bases between the two ends. The CDR3 DNA is TGCAGCGTTGAAACGGGGGGCTGGAACACCGGGGAGCTGTTTTTT. Protein sequence: CSVETGGWNTGELFF.

J is TRBJ2-1 and V is TRBV27; no reliable D call. V was pared by 8 bases and J by 0 bases, with 17 bases between. Germline CDR1 reads MNHEY; CDR2 reads SMNVEV (reference sequence). The CDR3 consists of 16 residues. CDR3 amino acids: CASSPGRGSSYNEQFF. The CDR3 region has the DNA TGTGCCAGCTCCCCTGGGCGCGGTAGCTCCTACAATGAGCAGTTCTTC.

The chain links TRBV2 to TRBJ1-2, with TRBD1 matching over 8 bases. The J segment lost 2 bases and the V segment lost 11 bases, leaving 13 bases of the junction unmatched. CDR1 SNHLY and CDR2 FYNNEI come from the germline V gene. The CDR3 covers 15 residues. As DNA, the CDR3 is TGTGCCCTCGGGGGACAGGCCATAGGAAACTATGGCTACACCTTC. Its protein is CALGGQAIGNYGYTF.

This sequence joins TRBV30 and TRBJ2-5; a possible D gene is TRBD1 (5 bases). This CDR3 contains 12 residues. In germline, CDR1 is GTSNPN, CDR2 SVGIG (reference sequence). Trimming left V 5 bases short and J 4 bases short, with 11 bases between. The CDR3 DNA follows: TGTGCCTGGGCCCCCACAGGAGAGACCCAGTACTTC. It translates to CAWAPTGETQYF.

CDR3 sequence (DNA): TGTGCCAGCACCACCGACAGGGGGGAGACCCAGTACTTC. The encoded protein is CASTTDRGETQYF. The chain couples TRBV7-6 to TRBJ2-5; 9 bases line up with TRBD1. V lost 7 bases and J lost 5; bases outside the gene matches: 5. The length of the CDR3 is 13 residues. Germline loops: CDR1 SGHVS, CDR2 FNYEAQ.

The chain links TRBV5-5 to TRBJ2-2, with no clear D. Trimming pared 6 bases from V and 8 bases from J, leaving 11 bases between. CDR1 is SGHKS and CDR2 is YYEKEE in the germline V gene (reference sequence). This CDR3 spans 12 amino acids. The CDR3 DNA reads as TGTGCCAGCAACTCTCTGCGTGGGGAGCTGTTTTTT. Encoded protein: CASNSLRGELFF.

V and J are TRBV6-5 and TRBJ2-1; 11 nucleotides agree with TRBD1. Germline V gene data show CDR1 as MNHEY and CDR2 as SVGAGI. V gave up 2 bases and J gave up 5 bases; unmatched junction bases: 2. This CDR3 contains 15 residues. CDR3 loop: CASSYQGQGDNEQFF. The CDR3 DNA reads as TGTGCCAGCAGTTACCAGGGACAGGGGGACAATGAGCAGTTCTTC.